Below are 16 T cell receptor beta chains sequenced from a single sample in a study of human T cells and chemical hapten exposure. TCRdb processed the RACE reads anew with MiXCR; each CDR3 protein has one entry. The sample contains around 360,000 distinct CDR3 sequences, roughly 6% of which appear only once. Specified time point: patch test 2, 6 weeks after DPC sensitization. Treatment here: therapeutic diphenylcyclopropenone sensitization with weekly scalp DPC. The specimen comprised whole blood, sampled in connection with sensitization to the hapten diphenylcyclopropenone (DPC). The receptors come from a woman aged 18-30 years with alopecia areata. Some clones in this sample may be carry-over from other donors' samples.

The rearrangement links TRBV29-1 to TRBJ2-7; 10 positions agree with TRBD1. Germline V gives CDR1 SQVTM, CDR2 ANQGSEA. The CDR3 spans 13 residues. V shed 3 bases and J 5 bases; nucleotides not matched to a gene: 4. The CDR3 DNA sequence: TGCAGCGTTGAGCGGACAGGGGGTAACGAGCAGTACTTC. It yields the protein CSVERTGGNEQYF.

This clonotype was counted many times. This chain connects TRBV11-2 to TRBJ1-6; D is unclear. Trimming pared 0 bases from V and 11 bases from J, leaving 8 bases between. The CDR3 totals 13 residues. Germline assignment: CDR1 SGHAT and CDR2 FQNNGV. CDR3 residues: CASSLEGLPPLHF. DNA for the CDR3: TGTGCCAGCAGCTTAGAAGGATTGCCACCCCTCCACTTT.

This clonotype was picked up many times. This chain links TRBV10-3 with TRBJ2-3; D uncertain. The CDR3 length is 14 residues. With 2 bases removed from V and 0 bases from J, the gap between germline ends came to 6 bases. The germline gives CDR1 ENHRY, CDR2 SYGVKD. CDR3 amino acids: CAISEEWSTDTQYF. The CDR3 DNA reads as TGTGCCATCAGTGAGGAGTGGAGCACAGATACGCAGTATTTT.

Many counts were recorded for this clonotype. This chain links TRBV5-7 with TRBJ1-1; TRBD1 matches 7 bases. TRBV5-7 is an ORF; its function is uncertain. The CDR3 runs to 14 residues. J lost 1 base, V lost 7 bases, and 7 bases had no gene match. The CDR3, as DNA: TGTGCCAGCCTACAGGGGCGAGAGAACACTGAAGCTTTCTTT. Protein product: CASLQGRENTEAFF.

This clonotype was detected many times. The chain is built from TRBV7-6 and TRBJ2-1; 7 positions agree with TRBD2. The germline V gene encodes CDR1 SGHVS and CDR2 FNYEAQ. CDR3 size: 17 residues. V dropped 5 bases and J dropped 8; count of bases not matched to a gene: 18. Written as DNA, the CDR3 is TGTGCCAGCAGCCCCAACATACCGGGACTATCCATGTATGAGCAGTTCTTC. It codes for CASSPNIPGLSMYEQFF.

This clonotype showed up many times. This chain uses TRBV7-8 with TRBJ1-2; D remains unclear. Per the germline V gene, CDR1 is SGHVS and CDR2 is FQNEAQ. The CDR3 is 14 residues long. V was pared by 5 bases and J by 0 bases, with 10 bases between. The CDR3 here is CASSGSASNYGYTF. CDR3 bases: TGTGCCAGCAGCGGGTCAGCGTCTAACTATGGCTACACCTTC.

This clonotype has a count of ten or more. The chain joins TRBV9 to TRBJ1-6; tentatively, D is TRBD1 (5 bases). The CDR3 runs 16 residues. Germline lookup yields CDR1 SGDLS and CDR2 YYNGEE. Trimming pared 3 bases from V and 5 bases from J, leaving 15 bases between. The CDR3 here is CASSAPPGGNNSPLHF. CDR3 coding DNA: TGTGCCAGCAGCGCCCCACCGGGGGGGAATAATTCACCCCTCCACTTT.

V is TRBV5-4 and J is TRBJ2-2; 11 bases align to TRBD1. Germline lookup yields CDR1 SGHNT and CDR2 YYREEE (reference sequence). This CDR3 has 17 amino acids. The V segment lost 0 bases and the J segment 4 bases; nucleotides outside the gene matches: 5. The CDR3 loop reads CASSLVRTGGITGELFF. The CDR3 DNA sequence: TGTGCCAGCAGCTTGGTTCGGACAGGGGGCATCACCGGGGAGCTGTTTTTT.

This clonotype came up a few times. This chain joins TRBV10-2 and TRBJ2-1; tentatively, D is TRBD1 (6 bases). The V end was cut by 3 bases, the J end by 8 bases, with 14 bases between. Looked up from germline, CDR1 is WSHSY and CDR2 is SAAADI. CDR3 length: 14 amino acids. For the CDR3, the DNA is TGCGCCAGCAGTGATCAGGGGTCTCCCCATGAGCAGTTCTTC. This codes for CASSDQGSPHEQFF.

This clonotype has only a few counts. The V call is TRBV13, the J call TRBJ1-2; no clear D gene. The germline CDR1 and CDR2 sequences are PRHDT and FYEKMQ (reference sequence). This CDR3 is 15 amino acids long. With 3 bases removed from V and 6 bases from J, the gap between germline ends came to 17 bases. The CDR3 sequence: CASSLPPWGSDGYTF. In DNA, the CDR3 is TGTGCCAGCAGCTTGCCCCCTTGGGGTAGCGATGGCTACACCTTC. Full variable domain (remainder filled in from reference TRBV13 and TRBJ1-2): AAGVIQSPRHLIKEKRETATLKCYPIPRHDTVYWYQQGPGQDPQFLISFYEKMQSDKGSIPDRFSAQQFSDYHSELNMSSLELGDSALYFCASSLPPWGSDGYTFGSGTRLTVV.

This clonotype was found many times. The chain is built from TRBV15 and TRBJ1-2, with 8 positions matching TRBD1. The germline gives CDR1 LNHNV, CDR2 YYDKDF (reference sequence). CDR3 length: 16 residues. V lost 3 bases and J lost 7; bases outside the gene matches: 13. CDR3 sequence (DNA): TGTGCCACCAGCAGCGCCGGGACAGGTAGTTCTGGTGGCTACACCTTC. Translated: CATSSAGTGSSGGYTF.

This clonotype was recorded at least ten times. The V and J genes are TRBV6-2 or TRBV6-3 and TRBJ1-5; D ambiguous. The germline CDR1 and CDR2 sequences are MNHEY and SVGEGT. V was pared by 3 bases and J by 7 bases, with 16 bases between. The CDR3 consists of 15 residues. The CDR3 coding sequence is TGTGCCAGCAGTTATTCCACATACGGCGGACAGCCCCAGCATTTT. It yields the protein CASSYSTYGGQPQHF.

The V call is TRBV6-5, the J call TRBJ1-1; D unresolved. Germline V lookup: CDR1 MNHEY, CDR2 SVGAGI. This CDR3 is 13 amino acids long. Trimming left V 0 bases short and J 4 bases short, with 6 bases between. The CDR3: CASSYSTSTEAFF. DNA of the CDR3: TGTGCCAGCAGTTACTCAACCAGCACTGAAGCTTTCTTT.

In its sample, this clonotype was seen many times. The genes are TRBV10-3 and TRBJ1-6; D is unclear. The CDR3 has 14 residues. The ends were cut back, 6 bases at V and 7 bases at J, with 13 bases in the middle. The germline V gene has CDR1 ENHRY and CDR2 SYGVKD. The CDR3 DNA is TGTGCCATCAGCCCGAGCGGGTCGAATTCACCCCTCCACTTT. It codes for CAISPSGSNSPLHF.

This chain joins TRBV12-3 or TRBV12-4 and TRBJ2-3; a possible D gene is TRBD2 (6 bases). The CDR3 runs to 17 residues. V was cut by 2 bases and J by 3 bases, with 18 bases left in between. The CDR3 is CASSLIGGGSSTDTQYF. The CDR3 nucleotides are TGTGCCAGCAGTTTAATCGGGGGTGGAAGTAGTACAGATACGCAGTATTTT.

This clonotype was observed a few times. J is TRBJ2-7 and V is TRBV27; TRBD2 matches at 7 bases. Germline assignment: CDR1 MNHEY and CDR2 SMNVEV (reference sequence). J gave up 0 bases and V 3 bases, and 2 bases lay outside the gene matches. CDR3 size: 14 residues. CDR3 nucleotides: TGTGCCAGCAGTTTTTGGGGGGGCTCCTACGAGCAGTACTTC. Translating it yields CASSFWGGSYEQYF.